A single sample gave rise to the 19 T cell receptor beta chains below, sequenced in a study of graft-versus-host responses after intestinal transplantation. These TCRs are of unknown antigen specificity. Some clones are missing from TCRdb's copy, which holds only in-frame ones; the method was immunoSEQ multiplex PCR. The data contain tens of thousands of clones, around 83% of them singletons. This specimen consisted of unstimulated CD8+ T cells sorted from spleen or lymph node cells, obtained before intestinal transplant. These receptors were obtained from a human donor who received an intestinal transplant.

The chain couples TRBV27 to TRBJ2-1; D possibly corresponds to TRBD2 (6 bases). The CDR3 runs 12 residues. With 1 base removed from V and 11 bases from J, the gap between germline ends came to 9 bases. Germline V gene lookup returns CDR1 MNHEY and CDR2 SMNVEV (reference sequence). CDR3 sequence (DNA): TGTGCCAGCAGTTTATTGGAGGGGAAGCAGTTCTTC. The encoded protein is CASSLLEGKQFF.

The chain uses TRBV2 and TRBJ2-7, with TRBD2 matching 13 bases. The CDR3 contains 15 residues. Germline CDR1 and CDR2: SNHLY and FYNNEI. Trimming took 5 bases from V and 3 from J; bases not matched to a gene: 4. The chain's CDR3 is CASSRLAGGYYEQYF. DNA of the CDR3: TGTGCCAGCAGTCGACTAGCGGGGGGTTACTACGAGCAGTACTTC.

The CDR3 DNA sequence: TGTGCCAGCAGCCGGACAGGGCTGAACACTGAAGCTTTCTTT. Its protein product is CASSRTGLNTEAFF. This sequence joins TRBV27 and TRBJ1-1; 8 nucleotides align to TRBD1. The trim removed 6 bases at V and 0 bases at J, leaving 3 bases unmatched. Germline values: CDR1 MNHEY, CDR2 SMNVEV (reference sequence). The CDR3 consists of 14 residues.

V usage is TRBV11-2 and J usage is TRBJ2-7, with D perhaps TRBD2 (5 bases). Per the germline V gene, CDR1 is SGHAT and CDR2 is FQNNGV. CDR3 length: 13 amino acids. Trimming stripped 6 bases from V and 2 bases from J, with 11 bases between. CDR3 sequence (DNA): TGTGCCAGCAGTTTGGACGGGACCTACGAGCAGTACTTC. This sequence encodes CASSLDGTYEQYF.

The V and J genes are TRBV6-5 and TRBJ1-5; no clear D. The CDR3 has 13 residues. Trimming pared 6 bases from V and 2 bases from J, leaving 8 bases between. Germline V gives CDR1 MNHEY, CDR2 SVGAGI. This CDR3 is CASSLMGNQPQHF. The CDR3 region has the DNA TGTGCCAGCAGCCTCATGGGCAATCAGCCCCAGCATTTT.

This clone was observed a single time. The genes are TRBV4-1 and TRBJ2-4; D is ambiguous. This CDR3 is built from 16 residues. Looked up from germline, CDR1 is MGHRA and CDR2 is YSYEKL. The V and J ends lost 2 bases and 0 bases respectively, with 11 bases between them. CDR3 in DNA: TGCGCCAGCAGCCAACAGGAACCGCTAGCCAAAAACATTCAGTACTTC. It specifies CASSQQEPLAKNIQYF.

CDR3 DNA: TGTGCCAGCAGCTCTTACAACCGACAGATGTCCTACAATGAGCAGTTCTTC. Translation gives CASSSYNRQMSYNEQFF. The rearrangement links TRBV5-6 to TRBJ2-1; possible D gene TRBD1, 5 bases. The length of the CDR3 is 17 residues. The germline V and J ends were trimmed by 3 bases and 1 base, with 17 bases remaining between them. Per germline, CDR1 SGHDT and CDR2 YYEEEE. The complete variable domain, with remaining parts taken from reference TRBV5-6 and TRBJ2-1, reads DAGVTQSPTHLIKTRGQQVTLRCSPKSGHDTVSWYQQALGQGPQFIFQYYEEEERQRGNFPDRFSGHQFPNYSSELNVNALLLGDSALYLCASSSYNRQMSYNEQFFGPGTRLTVL.

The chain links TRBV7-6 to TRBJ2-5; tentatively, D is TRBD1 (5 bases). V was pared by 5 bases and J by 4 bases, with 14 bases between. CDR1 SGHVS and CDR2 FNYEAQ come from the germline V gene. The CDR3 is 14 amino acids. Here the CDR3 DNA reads TGTGCCAGCAGCCAAGGGGTTTTGGGAGAGACCCAGTACTTC. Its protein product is CASSQGVLGETQYF.

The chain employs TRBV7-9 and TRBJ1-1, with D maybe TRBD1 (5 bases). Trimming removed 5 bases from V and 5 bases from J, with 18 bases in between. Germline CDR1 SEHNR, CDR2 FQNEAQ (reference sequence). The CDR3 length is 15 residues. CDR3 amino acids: CASSLGRGFGTEAFF. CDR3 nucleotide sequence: TGTGCCAGCAGCCTCGGGAGGGGATTCGGGACTGAAGCTTTCTTT. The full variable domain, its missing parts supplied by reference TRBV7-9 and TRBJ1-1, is DTGVSQNPRHKITKRGQNVTFRCDPISEHNRLYWYRQTLGQGPEFLTYFQNEAQLEKSRLLSDRFSAERPKGSFSTLEIQRTEQGDSAMYLCASSLGRGFGTEAFFGQGTRLTVV.

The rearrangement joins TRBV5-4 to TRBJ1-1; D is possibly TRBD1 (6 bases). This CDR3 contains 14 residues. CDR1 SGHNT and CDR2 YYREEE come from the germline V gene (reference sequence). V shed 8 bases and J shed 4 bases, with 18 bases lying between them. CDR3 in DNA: TGTGCCAGTAGTTTGGGGGCTGTCATCACTGAAGCTTTCTTT. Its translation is CASSLGAVITEAFF.

CDR3 sequence: CASSYREEGADTQYF. CDR3 nucleotides: TGTGCCAGCAGTTACAGGGAGGAAGGCGCAGATACGCAGTATTTT. The chain recombines TRBV6-5 with TRBJ2-3, with D possibly TRBD2 on 6 matching bases. The ends were cut back, 2 bases at V and 4 bases at J, with 13 bases in the middle. This CDR3 spans 15 amino acids. Germline assignment: CDR1 MNHEY and CDR2 SVGAGI.

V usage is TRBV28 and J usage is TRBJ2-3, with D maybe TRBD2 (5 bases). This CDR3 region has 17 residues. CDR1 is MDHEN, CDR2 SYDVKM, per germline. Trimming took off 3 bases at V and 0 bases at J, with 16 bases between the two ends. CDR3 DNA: TGTGCCAGCAGTTTGCCCCCTAGCTCCCGAAGCACAGATACGCAGTATTTT. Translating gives CASSLPPSSRSTDTQYF.

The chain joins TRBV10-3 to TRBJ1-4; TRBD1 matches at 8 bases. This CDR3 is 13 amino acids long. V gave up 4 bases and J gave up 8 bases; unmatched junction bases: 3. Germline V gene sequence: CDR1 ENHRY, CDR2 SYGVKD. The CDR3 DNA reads TGTGCCATCAGTGTCGACAGGGGCGAAAAACTGTTTTTT. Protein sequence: CAISVDRGEKLFF.

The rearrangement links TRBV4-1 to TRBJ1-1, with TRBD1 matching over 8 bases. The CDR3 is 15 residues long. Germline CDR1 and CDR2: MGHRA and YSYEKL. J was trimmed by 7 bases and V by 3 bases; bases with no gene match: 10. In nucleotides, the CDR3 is TGCGCCAGCAGCCAGAGACAGGGGAGAATAAGTGAAGCTTTCTTT. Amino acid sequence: CASSQRQGRISEAFF.

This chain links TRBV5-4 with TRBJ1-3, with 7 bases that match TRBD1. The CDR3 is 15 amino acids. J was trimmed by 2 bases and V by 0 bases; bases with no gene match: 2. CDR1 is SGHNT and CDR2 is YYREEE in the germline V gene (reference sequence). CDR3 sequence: CASSLGQGTGNTIYF. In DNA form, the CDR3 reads TGTGCCAGCAGCTTGGGACAGGGTACTGGAAACACCATATATTTT.

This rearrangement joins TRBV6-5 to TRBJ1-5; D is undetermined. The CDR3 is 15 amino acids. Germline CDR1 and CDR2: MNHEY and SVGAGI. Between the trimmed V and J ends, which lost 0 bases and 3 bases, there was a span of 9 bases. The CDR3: CASSYSSGFNQPQHF. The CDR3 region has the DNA TGTGCCAGCAGTTACTCAAGCGGATTCAATCAGCCCCAGCATTTT.

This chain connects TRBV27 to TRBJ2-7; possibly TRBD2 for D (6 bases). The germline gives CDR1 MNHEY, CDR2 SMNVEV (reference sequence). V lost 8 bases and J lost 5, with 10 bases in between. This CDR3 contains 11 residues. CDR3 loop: CASGLANEQYF. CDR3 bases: TGTGCCAGCGGCCTAGCGAACGAGCAGTACTTC.

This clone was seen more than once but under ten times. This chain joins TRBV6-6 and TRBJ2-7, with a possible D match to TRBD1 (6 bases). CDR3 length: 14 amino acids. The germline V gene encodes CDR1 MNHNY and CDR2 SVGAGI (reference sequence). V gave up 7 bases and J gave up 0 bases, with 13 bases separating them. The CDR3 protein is CASNYQDSSYEQYF. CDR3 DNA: TGTGCCAGCAACTATCAGGACAGCTCCTACGAGCAGTACTTC.

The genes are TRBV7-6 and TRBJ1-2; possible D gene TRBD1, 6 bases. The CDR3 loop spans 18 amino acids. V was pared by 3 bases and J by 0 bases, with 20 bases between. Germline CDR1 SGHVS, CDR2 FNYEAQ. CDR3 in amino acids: CASSLWLGGEGANYGYTF. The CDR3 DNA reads TGTGCCAGCAGCTTGTGGCTGGGGGGCGAGGGAGCTAACTATGGCTACACCTTC.